Below, 21 T cell receptor beta chains from the same sample are listed, as sequenced in a study of shared clonotypes between healthy human individuals (dated by TCRdb to the early 2020s). Receptors were amplified or captured by the immunoSEQ multiplex PCR assay. TCRdb's version of the immuneACCESS table is confined to in-frame rearrangements and falls short of the full clone set. An unresolved V gene accounts for under half of the shortfall where checked; the remainder is of unknown origin. This sample holds about 770,000 clones; roughly 72% were observed only once. The ten largest clones take up more than 1.5% of the sample. Source material: memory CD4+ T cells sorted from blood. The label giving this sample's cell subset or site can be read as: CD45RA-negative fraction. These receptors were taken from a woman aged 25-40 years in good health.

The genes are TRBV19 and TRBJ1-5; D remains unclear. Germline V gives CDR1 LNHDA, CDR2 SQIVND (reference sequence). This CDR3 is built from 16 residues. Between the trimmed V and J ends, which lost 7 bases and 6 bases, there was a span of 22 bases. CDR3 bases: TGTGCCAGTATTCCACGACGGGGAGAGTTAGCTCAGCCCCAGCATTTT. Translating it yields CASIPRRGELAQPQHF. Supplemented by reference TRBV19 and TRBJ1-5, the full variable domain reads DGGITQSPKYLFRKEGQNVTLSCEQNLNHDAMYWYRQDPGQGLRLIYYSQIVNDFQKGDIAEGYSVSREKKESFPLTVTSAQKNPTAFYLCASIPRRGELAQPQHFGDGTRLSIL.

This clone occurred many times. This chain joins TRBV19 and TRBJ1-5; TRBD1 agrees at 7 bases. Germline CDR1 reads LNHDA; CDR2 reads SQIVND (reference sequence). Trimming removed 3 bases from V and 7 bases from J; junction bases left unmatched: 9. This CDR3 region has 15 residues. The CDR3: CASSIGQGVRQPQHF. In nucleotides, the CDR3 is TGTGCCAGTAGTATTGGGCAGGGGGTTCGACAGCCCCAGCATTTT.

The CDR3 bases are TGTGCCAGCAGCCCGGGACTAGCGGAGCATAATGAGCAGTTCTTC. Encoded protein: CASSPGLAEHNEQFF. The V gene is TRBV11-2, the J gene TRBJ2-1; 11 nucleotides line up with TRBD2. Per germline, CDR1 SGHAT and CDR2 FQNNGV. The trim removed 5 bases at V and 7 bases at J, leaving 7 bases unmatched. The CDR3 runs 15 residues.

V usage is TRBV28 and J usage is TRBJ2-7, with unresolved D. The CDR3 covers 12 residues. The V end lost 10 bases, the J end lost 4 bases, and 14 bases lay between the germline ends. CDR1 MDHEN and CDR2 SYDVKM come from the germline V gene. CDR3 bases: TGTGCCACCCTGGACGGGTCTTACGAGCAGTACTTC. Translating it yields CATLDGSYEQYF.

Concerning this clone itself: This CDR3 is also generated by other DNA sequences in the sample. V and J are TRBV5-1 and TRBJ2-1; 9 bases match TRBD2. Losses at the gene ends were 4 bases for V and 4 bases for J; bases not matched to a gene: 6. Germline CDR1 and CDR2: SGHRS and YFSETQ. The CDR3 runs 15 residues. In DNA form, the CDR3 reads TGCGCCAGCAGCGAAAGTAGCGGGAGTTACAATGAGCAGTTCTTC. The encoded protein is CASSESSGSYNEQFF.

Only a few counts were recorded for this clone. V usage is TRBV28 and J usage is TRBJ1-1; no clear D gene. The V end was cut by 4 bases, the J end by 6 bases, with 15 bases between. CDR1 is MDHEN and CDR2 is SYDVKM in the germline V gene. This CDR3 is 14 amino acids long. The DNA for the CDR3 is TGTGCCAGCAGTTACCCCCACAGCGTTGCTGAAGCTTTCTTT. Its protein product is CASSYPHSVAEAFF.

In DNA form, the CDR3 reads TGTGCCACCTGGAAGGCAGGCTCTGGAAACACCATATATTTT. Translating gives CATWKAGSGNTIYF. The chain combines TRBV27 with TRBJ1-3, with D uncertain. The V and J ends lost 10 bases and 0 bases respectively, with 13 bases between them. The CDR3 is 14 amino acids. Germline V gene lookup returns CDR1 MNHEY and CDR2 SMNVEV (reference sequence).

In regard to this clone: The same CDR3 is also encoded by other DNA sequences in this sample. The chain combines TRBV7-2 with TRBJ2-3; 12 bases line up with TRBD2. V lost 4 bases, J lost 2 bases, and 4 bases stayed unmatched. The CDR3 is 16 amino acids. CDR1 SGHTA and CDR2 FQGNSA come from the germline V gene. CDR3 bases: TGTGCCAGCAGCTCTGGGACTAGCGGGTTCACAGATACGCAGTATTTT. Translated: CASSSGTSGFTDTQYF.

This chain connects TRBV18 to TRBJ1-2, with D possibly TRBD1 on 6 matching bases. The CDR3 extends over 14 amino acids. V gave up 6 bases and J gave up 4 bases, with 15 bases separating them. CDR1 is KGHSH and CDR2 is LQKENI in the germline V gene. The CDR3 DNA follows: TGTGCCAGCTCCTTAACGGACAGTGTCTATGGCTACACCTTC. Translated, it gives CASSLTDSVYGYTF.

The chain employs TRBV5-1 and TRBJ2-3; D is unresolved. V lost 0 bases and J 2 bases, leaving 13 bases between the germline ends. CDR3 length equals 16 residues. Germline-derived CDR1 and CDR2 are SGHRS and YFSETQ. CDR3 nucleotide sequence: TGCGCCAGCAGCTTGGCCACATTACAGCTCACAGATACGCAGTATTTT. Translating it yields CASSLATLQLTDTQYF.

The chain employs TRBV2 and TRBJ2-1; the match to TRBD1 covers 8 bases. The CDR3 runs to 14 residues. Germline CDR1 SNHLY, CDR2 FYNNEI. The V gene end was trimmed by 7 bases and the J gene end by 4 bases; junction bases not matched to a gene: 6. CDR3 residues: CASKDRVYYNEQFF. The CDR3 nucleotides read TGTGCCAGCAAGGACAGGGTGTATTACAATGAGCAGTTCTTC.

The chain employs TRBV2 and TRBJ2-1; the D gene is possibly TRBD2 (5 bases). Germline V lookup: CDR1 SNHLY, CDR2 FYNNEI. The CDR3 contains 15 residues. Trimming took off 6 bases at V and 0 bases at J, with 12 bases between the two ends. CDR3 residues: CASRPSGSSYNEQFF. The CDR3 DNA is TGTGCCAGCAGACCCAGCGGTAGCTCCTACAATGAGCAGTTCTTC.

The chain recombines TRBV2 with TRBJ1-5, with D unresolved. The CDR3 is 13 residues long. Germline CDR1 is SNHLY and CDR2 is FYNNEI. The ends were cut back, 8 bases at V and 1 base at J, with 9 bases in the middle. The chain's CDR3 is CASQSISNQPQHF. The CDR3 DNA sequence: TGTGCCAGCCAGAGCATCAGCAATCAGCCCCAGCATTTT. The full variable domain, in which reference TRBV2 and TRBJ1-5 provide the parts outside the CDR3, is EPEVTQTPSHQVTQMGQEVILRCVPISNHLYFYWYRQILGQKVEFLVSFYNNEISEKSEIFDDQFSVERPDGSNFTLKIRSTKLEDSAMYFCASQSISNQPQHFGDGTRLSIL.

A remark on this clone: A much bigger clone sits one base away, suggesting this may be a read error. V is TRBV5-6 and J is TRBJ1-5; possibly TRBD1 for D (6 bases). This CDR3 is built from 13 residues. The V end was cut by 4 bases, the J end by 4 bases, with 9 bases between. The V gene's germline CDR1 is SGHDT and CDR2 YYEEEE. This CDR3 reads CASSLDRNQPQHF. For the CDR3, the DNA is TGTGCCAGCAGCCTCGACAGGAATCAGCCCCAGCATTTT.

The rearrangement links TRBV29-1 to TRBJ1-4; D is ambiguous. Trimming took off 1 base at V and 8 bases at J, with 5 bases between the two ends. The CDR3 consists of 11 residues. Germline V gives CDR1 SQVTM, CDR2 ANQGSEA. CDR3 nucleotide sequence: TGCAGCGTTGAAGTAGGAGAAAAACTGTTTTTT. It is translated as CSVEVGEKLFF.

The chain is built from TRBV7-3 and TRBJ2-7; D gene ambiguous. Per the germline V gene, CDR1 is SGHTA and CDR2 is FQGTGA. This CDR3 region has 14 residues. Trimming cost V 3 bases and J 7 bases, with 16 bases left between them. CDR3: CASSFLDPLGEQYF. The CDR3 DNA sequence: TGTGCCAGCAGCTTCCTGGACCCGCTTGGGGAGCAGTACTTC.

This chain connects TRBV28 to TRBJ2-3; 13 bases are a match to TRBD2. V trimming: 6 bases; J trimming: 2 bases; junction bases outside the gene matches: 5. The CDR3 contains 16 residues. The germline V gene has CDR1 MDHEN and CDR2 SYDVKM. The CDR3 DNA reads as TGTGCCAGCAGCCTGGGACTAGCGGGATTCACAGATACGCAGTATTTT. Protein product: CASSLGLAGFTDTQYF.

V gene TRBV6-5 combines with J gene TRBJ1-5; D remains ambiguous. CDR3 size: 14 residues. Trimming removed 3 bases at V and 4 bases at J, with 10 bases between. Germline V gene lookup returns CDR1 MNHEY and CDR2 SVGAGI. CDR3: CASSYSGPNQPQHF. CDR3 nucleotides: TGTGCCAGCAGTTATTCGGGTCCTAATCAGCCCCAGCATTTT.

The chain employs TRBV6-1 and TRBJ1-5, with 7 bases identical to TRBD1. This CDR3 contains 15 residues. The ends lost 6 bases at V and 0 bases at J; junction bases unmatched: 5. Per germline, CDR1 MNHNS and CDR2 SASEGT. This CDR3 is CASSQGQYSNQPQHF. The DNA of the CDR3 is TGTGCCAGCAGCCAGGGACAGTATAGCAATCAGCCCCAGCATTTT.

This chain joins TRBV10-2 and TRBJ2-3, with D unclear. The V gene lost 7 bases and the J gene lost 0 bases, with 8 bases spanning the gap. The CDR3 contains 13 residues. Germline assignment: CDR1 WSHSY and CDR2 SAAADI. The CDR3 here is CASTDLSTDTQYF. The CDR3 DNA reads TGCGCCAGCACGGACCTTAGCACAGATACGCAGTATTTT.

This chain connects TRBV23-1 to TRBJ2-1, with TRBD2 identical over 10 bases. TRBV23-1 falls under the ORF class, with uncertain function. V lost 4 bases, J lost 5 bases, and 17 bases stayed unmatched. The CDR3 covers 19 residues. The CDR3 here is CASSLPRSGRARPNNEQFF. CDR3 DNA: TGCGCCAGCAGTCTCCCGCGGAGCGGGAGGGCCAGACCGAACAATGAGCAGTTCTTC.